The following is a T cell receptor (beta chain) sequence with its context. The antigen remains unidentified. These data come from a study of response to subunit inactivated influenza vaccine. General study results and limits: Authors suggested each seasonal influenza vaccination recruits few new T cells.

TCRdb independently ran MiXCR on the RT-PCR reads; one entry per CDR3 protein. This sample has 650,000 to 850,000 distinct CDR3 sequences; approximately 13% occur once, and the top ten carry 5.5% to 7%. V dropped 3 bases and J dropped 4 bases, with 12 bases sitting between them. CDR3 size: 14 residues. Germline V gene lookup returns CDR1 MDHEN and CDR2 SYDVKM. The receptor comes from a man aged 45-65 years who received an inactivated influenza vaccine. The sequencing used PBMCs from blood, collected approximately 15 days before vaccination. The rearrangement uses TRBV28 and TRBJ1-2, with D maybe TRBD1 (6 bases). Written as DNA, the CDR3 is TGTGCCAGCAGTTTTCACAGGGAGGTCTATGGCTACACCTTC. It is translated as CASSFHREVYGYTF.